These T cell receptor beta chains were read from a single sample in a study of T cell repertoires in cytomegalovirus infection. TCRdb passed the reads through MiXCR, listing each CDR3 protein once. This table has hundreds of thousands of distinct CDR3 sequences, approximately 18% appearing once. The sample comprised PBMCs. Receptor source: a human donor in good health (CMV status not recorded). Some clones in this sample may be carry-over from other donors' samples. CDR3s include the opening cysteine and the closing phenylalanine or tryptophan. A D gene is named only where the DNA matches it firmly. The listing skips clone size in some rows; elsewhere it reads once, few, many or a size class.

V: TRBV18
D: NA
J: TRBJ1-1
size: NA
DNA: TGTGCCAGCTCGGCCGACAGGACGAACACTGAAGCTTTCTTT
CDR3: CASSADRTNTEAFF

V: TRBV10-3
D: NA
J: TRBJ2-5
size: many
DNA: TGTGCCATCAGGCTGGACAGCCGTCAAGAGACCCAGTACTTC
CDR3: CAIRLDSRQETQYF

V: TRBV5-1
D: NA
J: TRBJ1-1
size: few
DNA: TGCGCCAGCAGTAGGGGGACGACTGAAGCTTTCTTT
CDR3: CASSRGTTEAFF

V: TRBV11-2
D: TRBD2
J: TRBJ2-1
size: few
DNA: TGTGCCAGCAGTAAAGCGGGAGGGCCGGGCAATGAGCAGTTCTTC
CDR3: CASSKAGGPGNEQFF

V: TRBV7-6
D: TRBD2
J: TRBJ2-1
size: NA
DNA: TGTGCCAGCAGCTTAGCCTCTCTAGCGGGGGGAACTTACAATGAGCAGTTCTTC
CDR3: CASSLASLAGGTYNEQFF

V: TRBV7-2
D: NA
J: TRBJ1-1
size: many
DNA: TGTGCCAGCAGCTTTAGTGGGGTCACTGAAGCTTTCTTT
CDR3: CASSFSGVTEAFF

V: TRBV2
D: NA
J: TRBJ1-2
size: NA
DNA: TGTGCCAGCAGTTCGGACACAAACTATGGCTACACCTTC
CDR3: CASSSDTNYGYTF

V: TRBV20-1
D: TRBD2
J: TRBJ2-1
size: few
DNA: TGCAGTGCTAGAGATTGGGGCGGGAGGCCCGAGCAGTTCTTC
CDR3: CSARDWGGRPEQFF

V: TRBV4-1
D: TRBD2
J: TRBJ2-5
size: NA
DNA: TGCGCCAGCAGCCCATTCGAGACTAGCGGGGGATATCAAGAGACCCAGTACTTC
CDR3: CASSPFETSGGYQETQYF

V: TRBV19
D: TRBD1
J: TRBJ2-5
size: NA
DNA: TGTGCCAGTAGCCGACAGGGCGTAATCGAGACCCAGTACTTC
CDR3: CASSRQGVIETQYF

V: TRBV5-1
D: NA
J: TRBJ2-3
size: NA
DNA: TGCGCCAGCAGCGGGGACGGTGGGAGAGGGGATACGCAGTATTTT
CDR3: CASSGDGGRGDTQYF

V: TRBV5-1
D: TRBD1
J: TRBJ2-7
size: few
DNA: TGCGCCAGCAGCCTACCCTTTGGACAGGGCGAGCAGTACTTC
CDR3: CASSLPFGQGEQYF

V: TRBV6-1
D: NA
J: TRBJ1-1
size: NA
DNA: TGTGCCAGCACAAATCGGGGTCCCACTGAAGCTTTCTTT
CDR3: CASTNRGPTEAFF

V: TRBV19
D: NA
J: TRBJ2-1
size: NA
DNA: TGTGCCAGTAGCTTTAGCGGTCACTCCTACAATGAGCAGTTCTTC
CDR3: CASSFSGHSYNEQFF

V: TRBV5-5
D: TRBD2
J: TRBJ2-1
size: NA
DNA: TGTGCCAGCAGCCACCAAGCGGGGGGCAATGAGCAGTTCTTC
CDR3: CASSHQAGGNEQFF

V: TRBV2
D: NA
J: TRBJ1-4
size: few
DNA: TGTGCCAGCAGGAGAGGGGAGGCCGATGAAAAACTGTTTTTT
CDR3: CASRRGEADEKLFF

V: TRBV5-1
D: TRBD2
J: TRBJ2-7
size: few
DNA: TGCGCCAGGACCTGCATTAGCGGGAGGTGCTCCTACGAGCAGTACTTC
CDR3: CARTCISGRCSYEQYF

V: TRBV11-2
D: NA
J: TRBJ2-1
size: NA
DNA: TGTGCCAGCACCAGGTGGCAGGGGACGAACAATGAGCAGTTCTTC
CDR3: CASTRWQGTNNEQFF

V: TRBV28
D: NA
J: TRBJ1-6
size: NA
DNA: TGTGCCAGCACCCCCCGGGACCGAAAGAGGGCTGGGGATTCACCCCTCCACTTT
CDR3: CASTPRDRKRAGDSPLHF

V: TRBV29-1
D: TRBD2
J: TRBJ2-7
size: NA
DNA: TGCAGCGTTGAAGCCGGCGAGGGAGGGCCCGTGTACGAGCAGTACTTC
CDR3: CSVEAGEGGPVYEQYF

V: TRBV10-3
D: NA
J: TRBJ1-2
size: NA
DNA: TGTGCCATCAGTGAGGAGGGCAGGGAAGCAAACACCTTC
CDR3: CAISEEGREANTF

V: TRBV7-2
D: NA
J: TRBJ1-5
size: many
DNA: TGTGCCAGCAGCTCTCCCCCAGGGCCCCAGCATTTT
CDR3: CASSSPPGPQHF

V: TRBV7-9
D: TRBD1
J: TRBJ1-1
size: many
DNA: TGTGCCAGCACGGACAGGGGGCGCCTCACTGAAGCTTTCTTT
CDR3: CASTDRGRLTEAFF

V: TRBV28
D: TRBD1
J: TRBJ2-3
size: few
DNA: TGTGCCAGCAGTCCTAGAGGGACAGAAGTAACTGATACGCAGTATTTT
CDR3: CASSPRGTEVTDTQYF

V: TRBV29-1
D: TRBD2
J: TRBJ2-1
size: NA
DNA: TGCAGCGCCCAGGGGTTAGCGGGGTTCTACAATGAGCAGTTCTTC
CDR3: CSAQGLAGFYNEQFF

V: TRBV19
D: NA
J: TRBJ1-3
size: NA
DNA: TGTGCCACATCAGGGTTATTAACCAGCTCTGGAAACACCATATATTTT
CDR3: CATSGLLTSSGNTIYF

V: TRBV12-3/TRBV12-4
D: NA
J: TRBJ1-3
size: few
DNA: TGTGCCAGCAGTTTTGGCACGGGAGGGAACACCATATATTTT
CDR3: CASSFGTGGNTIYF

V: TRBV30
D: TRBD1
J: TRBJ1-5
size: NA
DNA: TGTGCCTGTGGGACAGGGGTTAGCAATCAGCCCCAGCATTTT
CDR3: CACGTGVSNQPQHF

V: TRBV11-1
D: TRBD1
J: TRBJ1-5
size: NA
DNA: TGTGCCAGCAGCGATCAGGGGGCGAGAAGCAATCAGCCCCAGCATTTT
CDR3: CASSDQGARSNQPQHF

V: TRBV7-8
D: TRBD2
J: TRBJ2-5
size: many
DNA: TGTGCCAGCAGCTTAGCCGGACTAGCGGGTCAAGAGACCCAGTACTTC
CDR3: CASSLAGLAGQETQYF

V: TRBV11-2
D: NA
J: TRBJ2-5
size: few
DNA: TGTGCCAGCAGCTTCATAACTTGGGGGGTGCGGCAAGAGACCCAGTACTTC
CDR3: CASSFITWGVRQETQYF

V: TRBV7-9
D: TRBD2
J: TRBJ2-7
size: few
DNA: TGTGCCAGCAGCCCCGGACTAGCGCGGGCTTCCAGCTACGAGCAGTACTTC
CDR3: CASSPGLARASSYEQYF

V: TRBV29-1
D: NA
J: TRBJ1-4
size: NA
DNA: TGCAGCGTTGAACGGACGGACGACAATGAAAAACTGTTTTTT
CDR3: CSVERTDDNEKLFF

V: TRBV7-9
D: TRBD2
J: TRBJ2-3
size: many
DNA: TGTGCCAGCAGCTTCCCTAGCGGGGCCCTCACAGATACGCAGTATTTT
CDR3: CASSFPSGALTDTQYF

V: TRBV7-2
D: NA
J: TRBJ2-3
size: many
DNA: TGTGCCAGCAGCTGGAGGGCTCCCATTGGCACAGATACGCAGTATTTT
CDR3: CASSWRAPIGTDTQYF

V: TRBV6-1
D: NA
J: TRBJ1-2
size: many
DNA: TGTGCCAGCAGTGAACGTAGCCGGAACTATGGCTACACCTTC
CDR3: CASSERSRNYGYTF

V: TRBV7-2
D: NA
J: TRBJ1-1
size: many
DNA: TGTGCCAGCAGCTTCCGACAGTTGGGGAACACTGAAGCTTTCTTT
CDR3: CASSFRQLGNTEAFF

V: TRBV2
D: NA
J: TRBJ1-5
size: NA
DNA: TGTGCCAGCAGTGAGGGGGGTTTTGGCTCTAATCAGCCCCAGCATTTT
CDR3: CASSEGGFGSNQPQHF

V: TRBV12-5
D: NA
J: TRBJ2-5
size: many
DNA: TGTGCTAGTGGCACAGACTGGGGGGAAGCCCAGTACTTC
CDR3: CASGTDWGEAQYF

V: TRBV23-1
D: TRBD2
J: TRBJ2-1
size: many
DNA: TGCGCCAGCAGTCTTAGCGGGAGGCCACTCCCGAACAATGAGCAGTTCTTC
CDR3: CASSLSGRPLPNNEQFF

V: TRBV6-1
D: TRBD2
J: TRBJ2-2
size: few
DNA: TGTGCCAGCAGTGAACACCTAGCGGGGGATACCGGGGAGCTGTTTTTT
CDR3: CASSEHLAGDTGELFF

V: TRBV7-2
D: TRBD2
J: TRBJ2-3
size: many
DNA: TGTGCCAGCAGCCCTCAACTAGCGGGAAGCACAGATACGCAGTATTTT
CDR3: CASSPQLAGSTDTQYF

V: TRBV4-1
D: NA
J: TRBJ1-4
size: NA
DNA: TGCGCCAGCAGCCAAGACCCGGAACTTAATGAAAAACTGTTTTTT
CDR3: CASSQDPELNEKLFF

V: TRBV7-8
D: NA
J: TRBJ1-4
size: many
DNA: TGTGCCAGCAGCTTTAATGAAAAACTGTTTTTT
CDR3: CASSFNEKLFF

V: TRBV7-9
D: NA
J: TRBJ2-2
size: NA
DNA: TGTGCCAGCAGCTTTACGAGGGGGGCCGGGGAGCTGTTTTTT
CDR3: CASSFTRGAGELFF

V: TRBV7-2
D: NA
J: TRBJ1-1
size: many
DNA: TGTGCCAGCAGCGCACAGGGTTTCGGCACTGAAGCTTTCTTT
CDR3: CASSAQGFGTEAFF